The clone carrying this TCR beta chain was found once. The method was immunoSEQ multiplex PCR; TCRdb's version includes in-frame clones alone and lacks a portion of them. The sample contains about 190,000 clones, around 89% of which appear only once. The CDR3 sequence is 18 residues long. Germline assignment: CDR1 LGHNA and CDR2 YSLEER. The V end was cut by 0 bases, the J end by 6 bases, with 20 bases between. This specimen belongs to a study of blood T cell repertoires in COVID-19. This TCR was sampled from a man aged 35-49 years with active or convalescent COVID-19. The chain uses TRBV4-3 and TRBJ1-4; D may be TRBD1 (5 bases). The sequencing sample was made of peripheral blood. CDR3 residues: CASSQDLNWGVTYEKLFF. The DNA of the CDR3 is TGCGCCAGCAGCCAAGACCTAAATTGGGGGGTGACTTATGAAAAACTGTTTTTT.